These 9 T cell receptor beta chains were sequenced from one sample in a study of T cells after yellow fever vaccination. TCRdb fed the 5' RACE reads into MiXCR, producing one record per CDR3 protein. The sample has 610,000 or so distinct CDR3 sequences, about 12% seen once. The source material was PBMCs, sampled on the day of the yellow fever booster vaccination. These receptors all come from a man aged 25 to 40 who received the YFV17D yellow fever vaccine.

This clonotype came up once. The genes are TRBV18 and TRBJ2-3; 10 nucleotides align to TRBD2. The CDR3 spans 16 residues. Per germline, CDR1 KGHSH and CDR2 LQKENI. Trimming at V came to 1 base and at J to 4 bases, leaving 5 bases not matched to a gene. Here the CDR3 DNA reads TGTGCCAGCTCACCACTCGCTAGCGGGAGTGCAGATACGCAGTATTTT. Protein: CASSPLASGSADTQYF.

The V call is TRBV30, the J call TRBJ2-7; D perhaps matches TRBD1 (5 bases). The CDR3 is 11 amino acids. The germline V gene encodes CDR1 GTSNPN and CDR2 SVGIG (reference sequence). With 0 bases removed from V and 9 bases from J, the gap between germline ends came to 9 bases. CDR3 nucleotide sequence: TGTGCCTGGAGTGTGACAGAGGCGCAGTACTTC. It translates to CAWSVTEAQYF.

The table lists this clonotype with a few counts. The V call is TRBV2, the J call TRBJ2-7, with 10 bases identical to TRBD2. CDR3 length: 16 amino acids. The germline V gene has CDR1 SNHLY and CDR2 FYNNEI. V lost 7 bases and J lost 0; bases outside the gene matches: 9. The CDR3 spells CASKSRVAGGSYEQYF. CDR3 coding DNA: TGTGCCAGCAAATCAAGGGTAGCGGGAGGCTCCTACGAGCAGTACTTC.

The V and J genes are TRBV4-3 and TRBJ1-1; D is uncertain. This CDR3 has 13 residues. V dropped 0 bases and J dropped 5 bases, with 7 bases sitting between them. Germline-derived CDR1 and CDR2 are LGHNA and YSLEER. CDR3 region: CASSQDRITEAFF. DNA for the CDR3: TGCGCCAGCAGCCAAGATAGGATAACTGAAGCTTTCTTT.

J is TRBJ1-4 and V is TRBV6-1, with TRBD1 as a possible D gene (6 bases). Germline CDR1 is MNHNS and CDR2 is SASEGT. Trimming left V 5 bases short and J 10 bases short, with 14 bases between. This CDR3 contains 13 residues. The CDR3 spells CASSTGLQGKLFF. The CDR3 nucleotides are TGTGCCAGCAGTACAGGGTTACAGGGAAAACTGTTTTTT.

This chain uses TRBV6-2 or TRBV6-3 with TRBJ2-7; perhaps TRBD1 as D (5 bases). Germline assignment: CDR1 MNHEY and CDR2 SVGEGT. CDR3 length: 17 amino acids. Deletions cut 5 bases from V and 2 bases from J, with 22 bases between. The CDR3, as DNA: TGTGCCAGCAGTACCCGCCTGGGGCCAGTCGGAACCTACGAGCAGTACTTC. It specifies CASSTRLGPVGTYEQYF.

V gene TRBV27 combines with J gene TRBJ1-5; D is perhaps TRBD1 (5 bases). The CDR3 is 15 amino acids. Between the trimmed V and J ends, which lost 8 bases and 0 bases, there was a span of 14 bases. Germline CDR1 and CDR2: MNHEY and SMNVEV (reference sequence). CDR3 nucleotides: TGTGCCAGCTCCTCAATGGGGCATAGCAATCAGCCCCAGCATTTT. It codes for CASSSMGHSNQPQHF.

There are a few counts of this clonotype. CDR3 amino acids: CSASSGGDEQYF. CDR3 coding DNA: TGCAGCGCCTCGTCCGGGGGGGACGAGCAGTACTTC. The V and J genes are TRBV29-1 and TRBJ2-7; 8 bases agree with TRBD2. Per germline, CDR1 SQVTM and CDR2 ANQGSEA. The CDR3 loop spans 12 amino acids. J was trimmed by 5 bases and V by 7 bases; bases with no gene match: 7.

The chain is built from TRBV25-1 and TRBJ1-2; 7 bases are shared with TRBD1. Trimming at V came to 1 base and at J to 7 bases, leaving 6 bases not matched to a gene. CDR1 MGHDK and CDR2 SYGVNS come from the germline V gene. This CDR3 is built from 14 residues. The CDR3 region is CASSESDRVRGYTF. CDR3 in DNA: TGTGCCAGCAGTGAATCCGACAGGGTGCGTGGCTACACCTTC.